This entry lists 27 T cell receptor beta chains sequenced from one sample in a study of Ad26.COV2.S vaccination and SARS-CoV-2 variants. TCRdb's table, derived via immunoSEQ multiplex PCR, lists solely in-frame clones and lacks some. The data show 350,000 to 400,000 clones, approximately 91% seen once. Treatment: around 19 received Ad26.COV2.S at low or high dose, single or two shots; 5 received placebo; per-sample allocation not given. The samples date from day 63 after the first vaccine or placebo injection. Sequencing used peripheral blood, obtained in a trial of Ad26.COV2.S vaccine versus placebo. Receptors were obtained from a person aged 18 to 65 who received the Ad26.COV2.S COVID-19 vaccine or a placebo.

This chain uses TRBV12-3 or TRBV12-4 with TRBJ1-2; 7 nucleotides agree with TRBD1. J gave up 8 bases and V 5 bases, and 8 bases lay outside the gene matches. This CDR3 is built from 13 residues. As DNA, the CDR3 is TGTGCCAGCAGTCGTCAAGGGGGCGGAGGCTACACCTTC. This encodes CASSRQGGGGYTF.

V gene TRBV6-2 or TRBV6-3 combines with J gene TRBJ2-5, with 8 bases lining up with TRBD2. The CDR3 runs 13 residues. Germline values: CDR1 MNHEY, CDR2 SVGEGT. V gave up 2 bases and J gave up 4 bases; unmatched junction bases: 0. DNA of the CDR3: TGTGCCAGCAGTTACAGCGGGAGAGAGACCCAGTACTTC. As protein: CASSYSGRETQYF.

Concerning this clone: Different DNA sequences within this sample yield the same CDR3. V is TRBV28 and J is TRBJ1-5, with no clear D. Trimming took off 2 bases at V and 6 bases at J, with 2 bases between the two ends. CDR1 is MDHEN, CDR2 SYDVKM, per germline. This CDR3 has 11 amino acids. This chain's CDR3 is CASSLGQPQHF. CDR3 nucleotide sequence: TGTGCCAGCAGTTTAGGTCAGCCCCAGCATTTT.

This clone was detected only once. J is TRBJ2-1 and V is TRBV4-1, with D unclear. Looked up from germline, CDR1 is MGHRA and CDR2 is YSYEKL. The CDR3 extends over 16 amino acids. V was shortened by 2 bases and J by 3 bases, with 14 bases between the two germline ends. CDR3 DNA: TGCGCCAGCAGCCAACCGACGGAGTCCCGCTACAATGAGCAGTTCTTC. Protein product: CASSQPTESRYNEQFF.

The CDR3 loop reads CASSERDRANTGELFF. Here the CDR3 DNA reads TGTGCCAGCAGTGAGAGAGACAGAGCTAACACCGGGGAGCTGTTTTTT. The rearrangement links TRBV6-4 to TRBJ2-2, with D possibly TRBD1 on 5 matching bases. V was cut by 3 bases and J by 2 bases, with 13 bases left in between. Germline V gene lookup returns CDR1 MRHNA and CDR2 SNTAGT. This CDR3 is built from 16 residues.

Remarks on this clone: The same CDR3 also results from other DNA sequences found in this sample. This sequence joins TRBV15 and TRBJ1-3, with D hard to call. CDR1 and CDR2 from the germline V gene are LNHNV and YYDKDF (reference sequence). V was shortened by 0 bases and J by 0 bases, with 6 bases between the two germline ends. The CDR3 has 15 residues. The CDR3: CATSRDKGSGNTIYF. CDR3 nucleotide sequence: TGTGCCACCAGCAGAGATAAAGGCTCTGGAAACACCATATATTTT.

The rearrangement joins TRBV5-1 to TRBJ1-4, with no clear D. Germline V gene data show CDR1 as SGHRS and CDR2 as YFSETQ. This CDR3 is 16 amino acids long. V was trimmed by 0 bases and J by 0 bases, leaving 9 bases between them. CDR3 sequence (DNA): TGCGCCAGCAGCTTGGGCCTACAGCCAACTAATGAAAAACTGTTTTTT. Encoded protein: CASSLGLQPTNEKLFF.

The J gene is TRBJ1-1, the V gene TRBV6-1; D is perhaps TRBD1 (6 bases). Germline V gives CDR1 MNHNS, CDR2 SASEGT. There are 13 residues in the CDR3. V was trimmed by 1 base and J by 8 bases, leaving 11 bases between them. The CDR3 protein is CASSEGGDNEAFF. CDR3 DNA: TGTGCCAGCAGTGAAGGAGGGGACAACGAAGCTTTCTTT.

This clone has only one observation. The rearrangement uses TRBV29-1 and TRBJ2-5; 10 bases line up with TRBD2. Trimming cost V 3 bases and J 5 bases; bases outside gene matches: 9. CDR1 is SQVTM and CDR2 is ANQGSEA in the germline V gene. CDR3 length: 15 residues. CDR3 coding DNA: TGCAGCGTTGAGGGTCTAGCGGGAGCCTCGGAGACCCAGTACTTC. Translation gives CSVEGLAGASETQYF.

The chain employs TRBV18 and TRBJ2-2, with 7 bases lining up with TRBD2. The germline gives CDR1 KGHSH, CDR2 LQKENI. Trimming at V came to 4 bases and at J to 2 bases, leaving 4 bases not matched to a gene. The CDR3 extends over 15 amino acids. The CDR3 coding sequence is TGTGCCAGCTCACAAAGCGGGACTAACACCGGGGAGCTGTTTTTT. Translated: CASSQSGTNTGELFF.

CDR3 coding DNA: TGTGCCAGCAGTCTCACAGGGGGTATAGGCTACACCTTC. It is translated as CASSLTGGIGYTF. The chain carries TRBV27 and TRBJ1-2; 8 bases align to TRBD1. CDR3 length: 13 amino acids. Trimming at V came to 5 bases and at J to 8 bases, leaving 7 bases not matched to a gene. From germline, CDR1 is MNHEY and CDR2 SMNVEV (reference sequence).

The gene calls are TRBV18 and TRBJ1-4; D might be TRBD1 (6 bases). Germline V gene data show CDR1 as KGHSH and CDR2 as LQKENI. V was pared by 3 bases and J by 10 bases, with 15 bases between. The CDR3 length is 14 residues. CDR3 nucleotides: TGTGCCAGCTCACCGGGGGCGGCAGAGCCAAAACTGTTTTTT. This codes for CASSPGAAEPKLFF.

In DNA form, the CDR3 reads TGTGCTAGTGGCCGGTCTAGCGGGAGGTTCAATGAGCAGTTCTTC. Translation: CASGRSSGRFNEQFF. The rearrangement links TRBV12-5 to TRBJ2-1, with 11 bases identical to TRBD2. Germline V CDR1 and CDR2: LGHNT, FRNRAP. V lost 6 bases and J lost 6; bases outside the gene matches: 7. The CDR3 is 15 residues long.

The chain uses TRBV2 and TRBJ2-6; TRBD2 is a possible D gene (5 bases). The germline gives CDR1 SNHLY, CDR2 FYNNEI. The CDR3 spans 15 residues. V was pared by 4 bases and J by 3 bases, with 10 bases between. CDR3 bases: TGTGCCAGCAGTGTTGCTGGGAGTGGGGCCAACGTCCTGACTTTC. Amino acids: CASSVAGSGANVLTF.

The chain recombines TRBV6-5 with TRBJ2-7; the D is unclear. The CDR3 is 14 residues long. Germline loops: CDR1 MNHEY, CDR2 SVGAGI. Trimming shortened V by 2 bases and J by 1 base, and 9 bases separated the two germline ends. The CDR3: CASSYPTASYEQYF. The CDR3 nucleotides are TGTGCCAGCAGTTACCCGACGGCTTCCTACGAGCAGTACTTC.

The chain joins TRBV20-1 to TRBJ2-1; 8 bases align to TRBD2. V shed 3 bases and J 4 bases; nucleotides not matched to a gene: 11. The CDR3 has 16 residues. Per germline, CDR1 DFQATT and CDR2 SNEGSKA (reference sequence). The CDR3 is CSASGAGGTLYNEQFF. The CDR3 region has the DNA TGCAGTGCTAGTGGCGCGGGAGGTACATTATACAATGAGCAGTTCTTC.

The chain is built from TRBV28 and TRBJ2-3; TRBD2 agrees at 9 bases. Per the germline V gene, CDR1 is MDHEN and CDR2 is SYDVKM. Losses at the gene ends were 6 bases for V and 2 bases for J; bases not matched to a gene: 18. There are 19 residues in the CDR3. The CDR3 protein is CASRTLSGRLAGYTDTQYF. CDR3 nucleotides: TGTGCCAGCAGGACATTAAGCGGAAGGCTAGCGGGGTACACAGATACGCAGTATTTT.

This chain uses TRBV2 with TRBJ2-1; 11 bases map to TRBD2. The CDR3 sequence is 14 residues long. V was pared by 7 bases and J by 9 bases, with 8 bases of the junction left unmatched. The germline V gene encodes CDR1 SNHLY and CDR2 FYNNEI. The CDR3 coding sequence is TGTGCCAGCAATACGGGACTAGCGGACCCTGAGCAGTTCTTC. Its protein product is CASNTGLADPEQFF.

This rearrangement joins TRBV12-5 to TRBJ2-2; 7 nucleotides line up with TRBD2. CDR1 and CDR2 (germline): LGHNT, FRNRAP. This CDR3 has 18 amino acids. The V gene end was trimmed by 1 base and the J gene end by 4 bases; junction bases not matched to a gene: 12. The CDR3 DNA follows: TGTGCTAGTGGTTTGGGCCTGGGGGGGATGGGAGCCACCGGGGAGCTGTTTTTT. This gives the protein CASGLGLGGMGATGELFF.

The chain carries TRBV28 and TRBJ1-1, with 12 bases identical to TRBD1. Unmatched junction bases numbered 8, after V lost 4 bases and J lost 5 bases. Germline V gene lookup returns CDR1 MDHEN and CDR2 SYDVKM. The CDR3 has 16 residues. CDR3 residues: CASSSAGTGGGTEAFF. The CDR3 bases are TGTGCCAGCAGTTCAGCCGGGACAGGGGGCGGAACTGAAGCTTTCTTT. Full variable domain (remainder filled in from reference TRBV28 and TRBJ1-1): DVKVTQSSRYLVKRTGEKVFLECVQDMDHENMFWYRQDPGLGLRLIYFSYDVKMKEKGDIPEGYSVSREKKERFSLILESASTNQTSMYLCASSSAGTGGGTEAFFGQGTRLTVV.

This clone showed up just once. V and J are TRBV5-1 and TRBJ1-4; D perhaps matches TRBD1 (6 bases). There are 15 residues in the CDR3. The V and J ends lost 0 bases and 2 bases respectively, with 8 bases between them. Germline CDR1 is SGHRS and CDR2 is YFSETQ. The CDR3 here is CASSLVTGTNEKLFF. CDR3 DNA sequence: TGCGCCAGCAGCTTGGTAACAGGGACTAATGAAAAACTGTTTTTT.

This rearrangement joins TRBV27 to TRBJ2-7, with a weak D call TRBD2 (6 bases). The CDR3 length is 14 residues. Per the germline V gene, CDR1 is MNHEY and CDR2 is SMNVEV (reference sequence). V was pared by 8 bases and J by 6 bases, with 20 bases between. Here the CDR3 reads CASAPNGRPSEQYF. DNA for the CDR3: TGTGCCAGCGCTCCTAACGGGAGACCCAGCGAGCAGTACTTC.

This chain links TRBV6-5 with TRBJ2-2; TRBD2 matches at 10 bases. With 4 bases clipped from V and 11 bases from J, the junction kept 7 bases outside the gene matches. Germline CDR1 is MNHEY and CDR2 is SVGAGI. CDR3 length equals 14 residues. The CDR3 DNA reads TGTGCCAGCAGTTTACTAGCGGGAAATTTAGAGCTGTTTTTT. Amino acids: CASSLLAGNLELFF.

The gene calls are TRBV20-1 and TRBJ2-7, with D hard to call. The CDR3 runs to 10 residues. Trimming took 6 bases from V and 4 from J, leaving 7 bases between them. The germline V gene encodes CDR1 DFQATT and CDR2 SNEGSKA (reference sequence). The CDR3, as DNA: TGCAGTGCGCAGAGATACGAGCAGTACTTC. Amino acids: CSAQRYEQYF.

To note about this clone: Other DNA sequences in the same sample also yield this CDR3. The gene calls are TRBV29-1 and TRBJ2-3; 9 bases are a match to TRBD2. Losses at the gene ends were 4 bases for V and 0 bases for J; bases not matched to a gene: 2. Germline V gene sequence: CDR1 SQVTM, CDR2 ANQGSEA. The length of the CDR3 is 14 residues. The CDR3 loop is CSVGLAGSTDTQYF. As DNA, the CDR3 is TGCAGCGTTGGGCTAGCGGGAAGCACAGATACGCAGTATTTT.

The chain is built from TRBV30 and TRBJ2-7; D is uncertain. CDR3 length: 13 amino acids. V lost 0 bases to trimming and J lost 3 bases, with 9 bases between them. Germline V gene data show CDR1 as GTSNPN and CDR2 as SVGIG (reference sequence). In DNA, the CDR3 is TGTGCCTGGAGTGTATTTGGCAGCTACGAGCAGTACTTC. This encodes CAWSVFGSYEQYF. The full variable domain, its missing parts supplied by reference TRBV30 and TRBJ2-7, is SQTIHQWPATLVQPVGSPLSLECTVEGTSNPNLYWYRQAAGRGLQLLFYSVGIGQISSEVPQNLSASRPQDRQFILSSKKLLLSDSGFYLCAWSVFGSYEQYFGPGTRLTVT.

The rearrangement uses TRBV5-4 and TRBJ2-7; 8 bases line up with TRBD2. Germline assignment: CDR1 SGHNT and CDR2 YYREEE (reference sequence). The CDR3 is 15 amino acids. V lost 4 bases to trimming and J lost 0 bases; unmatched junction nucleotides: 6. This chain's CDR3 is CASSNPSGSSYEQYF. CDR3 coding DNA: TGTGCCAGCAGCAATCCTAGCGGGTCCTCCTACGAGCAGTACTTC.